This is a list of T cell receptor beta chains from one sample in a study of response to subunit inactivated influenza vaccine. TCRdb re-called the RT-PCR reads through MiXCR, storing one row per CDR3 protein. The top ten hold around 6.5% of the sample, which has hundreds of thousands of distinct CDR3 sequences, roughly 13% seen once. The sample in question was PBMCs from blood, obtained approximately 15 days before vaccination. Every receptor here comes from a man aged 50 or older who received an inactivated influenza vaccine. Each CDR3 is given with its conserved first and last residue. D genes are given only for firm matches. Only some rows state a clone size, as once, few, many or a class for expanded clones.

.	TRBV12-3/TRBV12-4	TRBD1	TRBJ2-1	CASRLDRGSYNEQFF	TGTGCCAGCAGATTGGACAGGGGATCCTACAATGAGCAGTTCTTC
few	TRBV19	TRBD1	TRBJ2-7	CASSILTGGSYEQYF	TGTGCCAGTAGTATTCTGACAGGGGGCTCCTACGAGCAGTACTTC
few	TRBV4-3	TRBD1	TRBJ1-6	CASSHLRDRDNSPLHF	TGCGCCAGCAGCCACCTGAGGGACAGGGATAATTCACCCCTCCACTTT
.	TRBV3-1	.	TRBJ2-5	CASSQVRIGLRETQYF	TGTGCCAGCAGCCAAGTCAGGATCGGTCTGAGAGAGACCCAGTACTTC
.	TRBV10-3	TRBD1	TRBJ1-1	CAISRDRGSNTEAFF	TGTGCCATCAGCCGGGACAGGGGTTCGAACACTGAAGCTTTCTTT
many	TRBV12-3/TRBV12-4	.	TRBJ1-3	CASRPGGGNTIYF	TGTGCCAGCAGACCCGGGGGGGGAAACACCATATATTTT
.	TRBV20-1	TRBD2	TRBJ2-1	CSARPSGRNNEQFF	TGCAGTGCTAGACCCAGCGGGAGGAACAATGAGCAGTTCTTC
few	TRBV10-1	TRBD1	TRBJ2-3	CASSRTRGHGSDTQYF	TGCGCCAGCAGCCGAACCAGGGGGCATGGGTCAGATACGCAGTATTTT
.	TRBV18	.	TRBJ2-1	CASSQTPPSSYNEQFF	TGTGCCAGCTCACAAACCCCCCCTAGCTCCTACAATGAGCAGTTCTTC
many	TRBV12-3/TRBV12-4	.	TRBJ2-4	CASSPTGGVQYF	TGTGCCAGCAGCCCAACAGGGGGGGTTCAGTACTTC
few	TRBV12-3/TRBV12-4	TRBD1	TRBJ2-7	CASSGQDSYEQYF	TGTGCCAGCAGTGGACAGGACTCCTACGAGCAGTACTTC
.	TRBV5-6	.	TRBJ2-5	CASKSEWVETQYF	TGTGCCAGCAAGAGTGAATGGGTGGAGACCCAGTACTTC
.	TRBV12-3/TRBV12-4	.	TRBJ2-1	CASKEGSYNEQFF	TGTGCCAGCAAGGAGGGCTCCTACAATGAGCAGTTCTTC
many	TRBV14	.	TRBJ2-1	CASSRSRGVLLYNEQFF	TGTGCCAGCAGTCGTTCGAGAGGGGTCTTATTGTACAATGAGCAGTTCTTC
few	TRBV20-1	TRBD2	TRBJ2-5	CSAGKTSGRVQETQYF	TGCAGTGCTGGAAAGACTAGCGGGAGAGTCCAAGAGACCCAGTACTTC
few	TRBV7-2	.	TRBJ2-1	CASRRSGHSYNEQFF	TGTGCCAGCAGGCGAAGCGGCCACTCCTACAATGAGCAGTTCTTC
few	TRBV11-3	.	TRBJ2-1	CASSLDTGQYNEQFF	TGTGCCAGCAGCTTAGATACGGGACAATACAATGAGCAGTTCTTC
.	TRBV6-5	.	TRBJ2-7	CASSYSEGYEQYF	TGTGCCAGCAGTTACTCTGAGGGGTACGAGCAGTACTTC
.	TRBV7-8	TRBD2	TRBJ2-3	CASSLASGESTDTQYF	TGTGCCAGCAGCTTAGCTAGCGGGGAGAGCACAGATACGCAGTATTTT
few	TRBV20-1	TRBD2	TRBJ2-1	CSARDVEKEWTRNNEQFF	TGCAGTGCTAGAGATGTCGAAAAAGAGTGGACTAGAAACAATGAGCAGTTCTTC
many	TRBV9	.	TRBJ2-1	CASSVGVSGNNEQFF	TGTGCCAGCAGCGTAGGGGTTAGCGGAAACAATGAGCAGTTCTTC
.	TRBV5-5	.	TRBJ2-7	CASSLIPEAKGNEQYF	TGTGCCAGCAGCTTGATCCCTGAAGCGAAGGGAAATGAGCAGTACTTC
few	TRBV27	TRBD1	TRBJ1-6	CASSLRGQGSPLHF	TGTGCCAGCAGTTTAAGGGGGCAGGGTTCACCCCTCCACTTT
.	TRBV9	TRBD2	TRBJ2-3	CASTGGSGHRTDTQYF	TGTGCCAGCACCGGAGGTAGCGGGCACCGCACAGATACGCAGTATTTT
few	TRBV11-2	TRBD2	TRBJ2-7	CASSGAISGLAGVEQYF	TGTGCCAGCAGCGGGGCGATTTCCGGACTAGCGGGAGTCGAGCAGTACTTC
few	TRBV6-2/TRBV6-3	TRBD1	TRBJ2-4	CASAPGGLAKNIQYF	TGTGCCAGCGCCCCAGGGGGATTAGCCAAAAACATTCAGTACTTC
.	TRBV4-2	.	TRBJ1-2	CASSTTENYGYTF	TGTGCCAGCAGCACGACAGAGAACTATGGCTACACCTTC
.	TRBV20-1	.	TRBJ2-1	CSANSWSSYNEQFF	TGCAGTGCAAATAGTTGGAGCTCCTACAATGAGCAGTTCTTC
few	TRBV7-2	.	TRBJ2-1	CASSPVGRAYNEQFF	TGTGCCAGCAGCCCCGTAGGACGAGCCTACAATGAGCAGTTCTTC
few	TRBV6-1	TRBD1	TRBJ2-5	CASSPQGAEETQYF	TGTGCCAGCAGTCCCCAGGGGGCTGAAGAGACCCAGTACTTC
.	TRBV5-1	.	TRBJ2-3	CASSSWPSYGTDTQYF	TGCGCCAGCAGCTCTTGGCCTAGTTATGGCACAGATACGCAGTATTTT
few	TRBV5-1	.	TRBJ2-3	CASSLGDGGSTDTQYF	TGCGCCAGCAGCTTGGGTGACGGTGGTAGCACAGATACGCAGTATTTT
few	TRBV4-2	.	TRBJ2-7	CASSQDLAYEQYF	TGTGCCAGCAGCCAAGATTTGGCCTACGAGCAGTACTTC
.	TRBV15	.	TRBJ2-1	CATSSNPESSYNEQFF	TGTGCCACCAGCAGCAACCCCGAGAGCTCCTACAATGAGCAGTTCTTC
.	TRBV6-2/TRBV6-3	.	TRBJ2-1	CASRSHGNEQFF	TGTGCCAGCAGGTCCCACGGGAACGAGCAGTTCTTC
.	TRBV2	TRBD1	TRBJ1-5	CASSNRGPQHF	TGTGCCAGCAGTAACAGGGGGCCCCAGCATTTT
.	TRBV5-6	TRBD2	TRBJ2-3	CASSFGTSESDTQYF	TGTGCCAGCAGCTTTGGGACTAGCGAATCAGATACGCAGTATTTT